This T cell receptor (beta chain) comes out of a study of blood T cell repertoires in COVID-19. Only a few counts were recorded for this clone. Residents of over 20 US areas, aged about 18 to 89 years, made up the participants. Cohort assignment relied on participant-reported clinical history. The germline V and J ends were trimmed by 2 bases and 5 bases, with 9 bases remaining between them. The germline V gene has CDR1 MRHNA and CDR2 SNTAGT. CDR3 size: 13 residues. Original processing notes: Amplification of reference gene primers provided the estimated nucleated cell counts. Generated by immunoSEQ multiplex PCR, the TCRdb table keeps only in-frame clones and is missing some. Clone size and the V and J calls come from that table; the DNA yielded D and trimming. The sample lists roughly 250,000 clones; approximately 84% were seen once.

Sequenced input: PBMCs or T cells enriched from blood (not recorded which). This chain connects TRBV6-4 to TRBJ1-1; D perhaps matches TRBD1 (5 bases). The source is a woman aged 40 to 50 with acute COVID-19. For the CDR3, the DNA is TGTGCCAGCAGTGACAGGGAGGGGACTGAAGCTTTCTTT. Protein sequence: CASSDREGTEAFF.